One sample yielded the 23 T cell receptor beta chains listed below, sequenced in a study of cytomegalovirus exposure and HLA in healthy donors. The PCR had 60 Vbeta and 13 Jbeta primers. Here immunoSEQ multiplex PCR was the method, and the copy in TCRdb shows in-frame clones only, minus some. The table lists around 100,000 clones, 82% of them singletons, with roughly 2.5% in the top ten. Sample: PBMCs. All receptors derive from a woman between 18 and 30 years old in good health and CMV-seronegative.

The V gene is TRBV2, the J gene TRBJ2-7; a weak D match, TRBD1 (6 bases). Looked up from germline, CDR1 is SNHLY and CDR2 is FYNNEI. This CDR3 contains 14 residues. V was cut by 6 bases and J by 0 bases, with 12 bases left in between. The CDR3 sequence is CASRQGFLSYEQYV. The CDR3 DNA follows: TGTGCCAGCAGACAGGGCTTCCTCTCCTACGAGCAGTACGTC.

The chain joins TRBV11-2 to TRBJ2-3, with unresolved D. Deletions cut 0 bases from V and 6 bases from J, with 7 bases between. The germline V gene has CDR1 SGHAT and CDR2 FQNNGV. The CDR3 loop spans 13 amino acids. The CDR3: CASSLDLSDTQYF. DNA for the CDR3: TGTGCCAGCAGCTTAGATCTTTCCGATACGCAGTATTTT.

V usage is TRBV10-3 and J usage is TRBJ2-5; 9 bases agree with TRBD2. The CDR3 runs to 14 residues. Germline lookup yields CDR1 ENHRY and CDR2 SYGVKD. The V and J ends lost 5 bases and 5 bases, in that order; junction bases with no gene match: 6. In nucleotides, the CDR3 is TGTGCCATCAGTCCTCTAGCGGGGCGGGAGACCCAGTACTTC. As protein: CAISPLAGRETQYF.

The gene calls are TRBV5-1 and TRBJ2-5; a weak D match, TRBD1 (6 bases). Trimming stripped 1 base from V and 5 bases from J, with 12 bases between. The CDR3 consists of 14 residues. Germline CDR1 and CDR2: SGHRS and YFSETQ. CDR3: CASSLTGIRETQYF. DNA for the CDR3: TGCGCCAGCAGCTTGACAGGGATCAGGGAGACCCAGTACTTC.

In DNA form, the CDR3 reads TGTGCCAGCAGTGAGAGGTACGAGCAGTTCTTC. Translated: CASSERYEQFF. The V and J genes are TRBV2 and TRBJ2-1, with D unclear. The CDR3 is 11 amino acids. Per germline, CDR1 SNHLY and CDR2 FYNNEI. V was pared by 3 bases and J by 10 bases, with 7 bases between.

This chain joins TRBV5-1 and TRBJ2-7; 7 bases are shared with TRBD1. V lost 2 bases to trimming and J lost 3 bases; unmatched junction nucleotides: 2. The length of the CDR3 is 13 residues. Germline CDR1 reads SGHRS; CDR2 reads YFSETQ. Here the CDR3 DNA reads TGCGCCAGCAGCTTTAGACAGGGCTACGAGCAGTACTTC. This translates into CASSFRQGYEQYF.

The rearrangement uses TRBV6-5 and TRBJ1-1; D not resolved. The V end lost 6 bases, the J end lost 5 bases, and 10 bases lay between the germline ends. The CDR3 spans 12 residues. CDR1 is MNHEY and CDR2 is SVGAGI in the germline V gene. Here the CDR3 DNA reads TGTGCCAGCAGCGTGGAGGGTACTGAAGCTTTCTTT. The encoded protein is CASSVEGTEAFF.

The V call is TRBV15, the J call TRBJ2-7; 7 bases are a match to TRBD1. In germline, CDR1 is LNHNV, CDR2 YYDKDF (reference sequence). J lost 2 bases, V lost 5 bases, and 3 bases had no gene match. CDR3 length equals 13 residues. CDR3 sequence: CATSPGTAYEQYF. CDR3 DNA: TGTGCCACCAGCCCCGGGACAGCCTACGAGCAGTACTTC.

V gene TRBV28 combines with J gene TRBJ1-5; 7 bases line up with TRBD1. Germline CDR1 is MDHEN and CDR2 is SYDVKM. The CDR3 length is 16 residues. J gave up 0 bases and V 4 bases, and 6 bases lay outside the gene matches. This chain's CDR3 is CASSSATGDSNQPQHF. In nucleotides, the CDR3 is TGTGCCAGCAGTTCCGCAACAGGGGATAGCAATCAGCCCCAGCATTTT.

Turning to this clone: Because the CDR3 is missing its conserved closing phenylalanine or tryptophan, this is likely a read error. The chain combines TRBV6-1 with TRBJ1-1, with a tentative D call TRBD1 (6 bases). V was shortened by 7 bases and J by 5 bases, with 14 bases between the two germline ends. The germline CDR1 and CDR2 sequences are MNHNS and SASEGT. The CDR3 covers 13 residues. The CDR3 DNA follows: TGTGCCAGCAAAAGGGGGTCCCAGACTGAAGCTTTCCTT. As protein: CASKRGSQTEAFL.

This clone was detected only once. J is TRBJ2-2 and V is TRBV19; the match to TRBD2 covers 7 bases. Germline V gene data show CDR1 as LNHDA and CDR2 as SQIVND (reference sequence). The CDR3 loop spans 14 amino acids. Losses at the gene ends were 5 bases for V and 3 bases for J; bases not matched to a gene: 3. In DNA form, the CDR3 reads TGTGCCAGTAGTTCGGGACTACACACCGGGGAGCTGTTTTTT. Residues: CASSSGLHTGELFF.

The gene calls are TRBV30 and TRBJ1-5, with D maybe TRBD1 (5 bases). Germline CDR1 GTSNPN, CDR2 SVGIG (reference sequence). CDR3 length equals 14 residues. V was clipped by 2 bases and J by 6 bases, with 14 bases between them. CDR3 protein: CAWSLGTVSQPQHF. In DNA, the CDR3 is TGTGCCTGGAGTCTCGGGACTGTCAGTCAGCCCCAGCATTTT.

The chain is built from TRBV29-1 and TRBJ2-6, with D perhaps TRBD1 (5 bases). There are 13 residues in the CDR3. CDR1 is SQVTM and CDR2 is ANQGSEA in the germline V gene. Between the trimmed V and J ends, which lost 7 bases and 4 bases, there was a span of 11 bases. The CDR3 DNA follows: TGCAGCGCCCAGGGTACAGGGGCCAACGTCCTGACTTTC. Its protein is CSAQGTGANVLTF.

This chain links TRBV2 with TRBJ1-5; 7 nucleotides match TRBD1. Germline loops: CDR1 SNHLY, CDR2 FYNNEI. The V gene end was trimmed by 3 bases and the J gene end by 7 bases; junction bases not matched to a gene: 6. The CDR3 is 14 amino acids. The CDR3 bases are TGTGCCAGCAGTGAGGGGACAGTTCAACAGCCCCAGCATTTT. Its protein product is CASSEGTVQQPQHF. The complete variable domain, with remaining parts taken from reference TRBV2 and TRBJ1-5, reads EPEVTQTPSHQVTQMGQEVILRCVPISNHLYFYWYRQILGQKVEFLVSFYNNEISEKSEIFDDQFSVERPDGSNFTLKIRSTKLEDSAMYFCASSEGTVQQPQHFGDGTRLSIL.

This clone was seen a single time. The DNA for the CDR3 is TGTGCCACCAGCAGAGGTTTGCAGGGTTACTCCTACGAGCAGTACGTC. It is translated as CATSRGLQGYSYEQYV. The V and J genes are TRBV15 and TRBJ2-7; D may be TRBD1 (5 bases). This CDR3 spans 16 amino acids. Germline-derived CDR1 and CDR2 are LNHNV and YYDKDF (reference sequence). The V gene lost 1 base and the J gene lost 0 bases, with 13 bases spanning the gap.

This clone was seen a handful of times. The chain has TRBV11-2 and TRBJ2-3; D is uncertain. Per the germline V gene, CDR1 is SGHAT and CDR2 is FQNNGV. The CDR3 has 11 residues. Trimming took 5 bases from V and 2 from J, leaving 2 bases between them. DNA of the CDR3: TGTGCCAGCAGCCTCACAGATACGCAGTATTTT. Its protein is CASSLTDTQYF.

The chain combines TRBV6-1 with TRBJ2-6; TRBD1 might be the D (6 bases). Germline V gene sequence: CDR1 MNHNS, CDR2 SASEGT. This CDR3 comprises 18 residues. Trimming cost V 4 bases and J 3 bases, with 19 bases left between them. In DNA, the CDR3 is TGTGCCAGCAGTGGACAGGTCCCTAAAGGGGATGGGGCCAACGTCCTGACTTTC. It translates to CASSGQVPKGDGANVLTF.

This chain links TRBV5-1 with TRBJ1-1; D is perhaps TRBD1 (6 bases). The V and J ends lost 7 bases and 4 bases respectively, with 26 bases between them. Germline lookup yields CDR1 SGHRS and CDR2 YFSETQ. This CDR3 is built from 17 residues. CDR3: CASYSGDPLRFSTEAFF. CDR3 in DNA: TGCGCCAGCTATTCAGGGGATCCCCTCCGCTTCTCCACTGAAGCTTTCTTT.

This clone was found a few times. The CDR3 coding sequence is TGTGCCACCAGCAGAGACGACAGACAAGAGACCCAGTACTTC. It is translated as CATSRDDRQETQYF. The chain carries TRBV15 and TRBJ2-5; possible D gene TRBD1, 5 bases. Trimming pared 0 bases from V and 2 bases from J, leaving 7 bases between. The CDR3 has 14 amino acids. The germline V gene has CDR1 LNHNV and CDR2 YYDKDF (reference sequence).

This sequence joins TRBV28 and TRBJ2-7, with D uncertain. Germline assignment: CDR1 MDHEN and CDR2 SYDVKM. This CDR3 is 14 amino acids long. V was trimmed by 4 bases and J by 5 bases, leaving 15 bases between them. This CDR3 is CASSSVRPVNEQYF. The CDR3 DNA reads as TGTGCCAGCAGTTCTGTTCGCCCGGTAAACGAGCAGTACTTC.

V is TRBV7-8 and J is TRBJ2-5; D uncertain. This CDR3 is 15 amino acids long. V was trimmed by 1 base and J by 0 bases, leaving 9 bases between them. Germline V lookup: CDR1 SGHVS, CDR2 FQNEAQ. DNA of the CDR3: TGTGCCAGCAGCTTAGAACAGCTATACCAAGAGACCCAGTACTTC. Translation gives CASSLEQLYQETQYF.

This rearrangement joins TRBV27 to TRBJ2-3, with 7 bases lining up with TRBD2. CDR3 size: 13 residues. Germline loops: CDR1 MNHEY, CDR2 SMNVEV (reference sequence). The V and J ends lost 6 bases and 8 bases, in that order; junction bases with no gene match: 8. The CDR3, as DNA: TGTGCCAGCAGGGGACTACAAATCTTTACGCAGTATTTT. Translating gives CASRGLQIFTQYF.

The chain uses TRBV27 and TRBJ1-1; D possibly corresponds to TRBD1 (6 bases). Germline V gene lookup returns CDR1 MNHEY and CDR2 SMNVEV (reference sequence). The CDR3 has 16 amino acids. Trimming shortened V by 4 bases and J by 8 bases, and 23 bases separated the two germline ends. This chain's CDR3 is CASSSPLFDRSGEAFF. The CDR3, as DNA: TGTGCCAGCAGTTCCCCCTTATTCGACAGGTCCGGAGAAGCTTTCTTT.